These 20 T cell receptor beta chains originate from one sample sequenced in a study of PD-L1 blockade in urothelial cancer. The time point denotes: peripheral blood 6 weeks after treatment start. Method: immunoSEQ multiplex PCR; TCRdb's copy keeps in-frame clones and lacks some. The data contain roughly 76,000 clones, approximately 90% of them seen just once; the ten biggest clones take up around 0.9%. Material: PBMCs, obtained around atezolizumab (anti-PD-L1) treatment. All receptors derive from an elderly woman with urothelial cancer.

This chain uses TRBV30 with TRBJ1-2; tentatively, D is TRBD1 (5 bases). The CDR3 consists of 13 residues. Trimming removed 2 bases from V and 8 bases from J, with 15 bases in between. The germline gives CDR1 GTSNPN, CDR2 SVGIG (reference sequence). CDR3 loop: CAWSLKGSRGYTF. CDR3 nucleotides: TGTGCCTGGAGTCTGAAGGGGTCAAGAGGCTACACCTTC.

The chain couples TRBV20-1 to TRBJ1-1; no reliable D call. There are 11 residues in the CDR3. From germline, CDR1 is DFQATT and CDR2 SNEGSKA (reference sequence). V lost 3 bases and J lost 3, with 5 bases in between. This chain's CDR3 is CSASRDTEAFF. The CDR3 region has the DNA TGCAGTGCTAGCCGTGACACTGAAGCTTTCTTT.

The genes are TRBV10-3 and TRBJ2-7; 12 bases agree with TRBD1. Germline V gives CDR1 ENHRY, CDR2 SYGVKD. The junction had 4 bases not matched to a gene; V was cut back by 11 bases and J by 5 bases. The CDR3 is 12 residues long. The CDR3 DNA reads as TGTGCCGCGGGACAGGGGGCAGACGAGCAGTACTTC. Protein sequence: CAAGQGADEQYF.

The chain combines TRBV5-6 with TRBJ1-1, with 9 positions matching TRBD1. Trimming removed 4 bases from V and 5 bases from J; junction bases left unmatched: 9. The CDR3 totals 15 residues. The germline V gene encodes CDR1 SGHDT and CDR2 YYEEEE. For the CDR3, the DNA is TGTGCCAGCAGCACCTTACAGGGGGCATGGACTGAAGCTTTCTTT. Translated: CASSTLQGAWTEAFF. The complete variable domain, with remaining parts taken from reference TRBV5-6 and TRBJ1-1, reads DAGVTQSPTHLIKTRGQQVTLRCSPKSGHDTVSWYQQALGQGPQFIFQYYEEEERQRGNFPDRFSGHQFPNYSSELNVNALLLGDSALYLCASSTLQGAWTEAFFGQGTRLTVV.

This clone was recorded only once. The chain combines TRBV5-4 with TRBJ2-1, with TRBD1 matching 8 bases. Germline V gene sequence: CDR1 SGHNT, CDR2 YYREEE (reference sequence). V was pared by 4 bases and J by 1 base, with 16 bases of the junction left unmatched. There are 19 residues in the CDR3. The CDR3 DNA reads as TGTGCCAGCAGCCCATCCCCCGGCGGACAGGGACGATCCTACAATGAGCAGTTCTTC. This sequence encodes CASSPSPGGQGRSYNEQFF.

The J gene is TRBJ2-1, the V gene TRBV5-4, with 7 bases aligning to TRBD1. Germline CDR1 reads SGHNT; CDR2 reads YYREEE (reference sequence). V trimming: 4 bases; J trimming: 1 base; junction bases outside the gene matches: 5. The CDR3 has 15 amino acids. The DNA of the CDR3 is TGTGCCAGCAGCATATCGACAGGGTCCTACAATGAGCAGTTCTTC. Its protein is CASSISTGSYNEQFF.

The CDR3 here is CASSAGDFGANVLTF. The CDR3 region has the DNA TGCGCCAGCAGCGCCGGGGATTTCGGGGCCAACGTCCTGACTTTC. V gene TRBV4-1 combines with J gene TRBJ2-6; D possibly corresponds to TRBD2 (5 bases). The germline CDR1 and CDR2 sequences are MGHRA and YSYEKL. This CDR3 has 15 amino acids. V lost 5 bases and J lost 4, with 12 bases in between.

The chain uses TRBV2 and TRBJ2-3; 9 positions agree with TRBD1. Germline CDR1 reads SNHLY; CDR2 reads FYNNEI. V lost 6 bases and J lost 2; bases outside the gene matches: 3. This CDR3 is 14 amino acids long. The CDR3 DNA reads TGTGCCAGCAGGGGGGACAGGGTCACAGATACGCAGTATTTT. It specifies CASRGDRVTDTQYF.

The rearrangement joins TRBV6-4 to TRBJ1-2, with 7 positions matching TRBD1. CDR3 length: 12 amino acids. The ends lost 6 bases at V and 4 bases at J; junction bases unmatched: 2. Germline V CDR1 and CDR2: MRHNA, SNTAGT. For the CDR3, the DNA is TGTGCCAGCAGAGGGACAGCCTATGGCTACACCTTC. This codes for CASRGTAYGYTF.

The rearrangement links TRBV2 to TRBJ2-1, with 11 bases lining up with TRBD2. Germline lookup yields CDR1 SNHLY and CDR2 FYNNEI. Losses at the gene ends were 6 bases for V and 9 bases for J; bases not matched to a gene: 16. The CDR3 contains 17 residues. CDR3: CASRGRVLAGGPREQFF. The CDR3, as DNA: TGTGCCAGCAGGGGTCGGGTTTTAGCGGGAGGGCCGCGTGAGCAGTTCTTC. The variable domain in full, with the rest retrieved from reference TRBV2 and TRBJ2-1, is EPEVTQTPSHQVTQMGQEVILRCVPISNHLYFYWYRQILGQKVEFLVSFYNNEISEKSEIFDDQFSVERPDGSNFTLKIRSTKLEDSAMYFCASRGRVLAGGPREQFFGPGTRLTVL.

The CDR3 reads CASSGRGRGGGTEAFF. In DNA form, the CDR3 reads TGTGCCAGCAGTGGAAGGGGGAGGGGAGGAGGAACTGAAGCTTTCTTT. The V gene is TRBV25-1, the J gene TRBJ1-1; possibly TRBD1 for D (6 bases). From germline, CDR1 is MGHDK and CDR2 SYGVNS. This CDR3 is 16 amino acids long. Trimming removed 4 bases at V and 5 bases at J, with 20 bases between.

The sample holds one count of this clone. This rearrangement joins TRBV19 to TRBJ2-2, with 9 bases matching TRBD1. V was pared by 4 bases and J by 7 bases, with 10 bases of the junction left unmatched. The CDR3 is 16 amino acids. Germline V gene lookup returns CDR1 LNHDA and CDR2 SQIVND (reference sequence). As DNA, the CDR3 is TGTGCCAGTAGTACCCCGCGCACAGGGGGCGGCGGGGAGCTGTTTTTT. Amino acid sequence: CASSTPRTGGGGELFF.

J is TRBJ1-2 and V is TRBV7-9, with 8 bases aligning to TRBD1. V was pared by 4 bases and J by 7 bases, with 11 bases of the junction left unmatched. The CDR3 has 15 residues. Per germline, CDR1 SEHNR and CDR2 FQNEAQ (reference sequence). CDR3 residues: CASSSDRALTGGYTF. CDR3 coding DNA: TGTGCCAGCAGCTCGGACAGGGCCCTCACGGGTGGCTACACCTTC. Combining the CDR3 with reference TRBV7-9 and TRBJ1-2 gives the whole variable domain DTGVSQNPRHKITKRGQNVTFRCDPISEHNRLYWYRQTLGQGPEFLTYFQNEAQLEKSRLLSDRFSAERPKGSFSTLEIQRTEQGDSAMYLCASSSDRALTGGYTFGSGTRLTVV.

The V and J genes are TRBV28 and TRBJ1-4; tentatively, D is TRBD1 (6 bases). V was pared by 10 bases and J by 6 bases, with 15 bases between. Per germline, CDR1 MDHEN and CDR2 SYDVKM. There are 13 residues in the CDR3. CDR3 protein: CAIGAGADEKLFF. In DNA form, the CDR3 reads TGTGCCATTGGGGCAGGGGCAGATGAAAAACTGTTTTTT.

This clone came up once. The rearrangement uses TRBV6-1 and TRBJ1-1, with D maybe TRBD1 (5 bases). V gave up 2 bases and J gave up 7 bases, with 11 bases separating them. The CDR3 consists of 13 residues. From germline, CDR1 is MNHNS and CDR2 SASEGT. Written as DNA, the CDR3 is TGTGCCAGCAGTGAATTTCTCCAGGGTGAAGCTTTCTTT. The encoded protein is CASSEFLQGEAFF.

This chain uses TRBV5-1 with TRBJ1-4; 10 positions match TRBD1. The CDR3 contains 14 residues. Germline loops: CDR1 SGHRS, CDR2 YFSETQ. The junction had 3 bases not matched to a gene; V was cut back by 3 bases and J by 7 bases. CDR3 region: CASSWTGGGEKLFF. The CDR3 DNA follows: TGCGCCAGCAGCTGGACAGGGGGAGGTGAAAAACTGTTTTTT.

The gene calls are TRBV28 and TRBJ1-2, with D maybe TRBD1 (5 bases). The CDR3 covers 16 residues. Germline V lookup: CDR1 MDHEN, CDR2 SYDVKM. Deletions cut 3 bases from V and 0 bases from J, with 14 bases between. The CDR3: CASSFGGGAANYGYTF. The CDR3 DNA follows: TGTGCCAGCAGTTTCGGGGGAGGAGCGGCTAACTATGGCTACACCTTC.

This clone was recorded once. V gene TRBV9 combines with J gene TRBJ2-7, with 7 nucleotides matching TRBD1. The CDR3 has 13 amino acids. J gave up 7 bases and V 3 bases, and 7 bases lay outside the gene matches. Germline CDR1 reads SGDLS; CDR2 reads YYNGEE. The CDR3 DNA is TGTGCCAGCAGCGCCAGGGACAGTCAAGAGCAGTACTTC. Residues: CASSARDSQEQYF.

V gene TRBV19 combines with J gene TRBJ1-4, with 7 bases identical to TRBD1. CDR1 and CDR2 from the germline V gene are LNHDA and SQIVND (reference sequence). The CDR3 runs to 14 residues. The V and J ends lost 8 bases and 6 bases, in that order; junction bases with no gene match: 9. The CDR3: CASGSGTEYEKLFF. Here the CDR3 DNA reads TGTGCCAGTGGCTCCGGGACAGAGTATGAAAAACTGTTTTTT.

V gene TRBV15 combines with J gene TRBJ2-7, with D possibly TRBD1 on 7 matching bases. The V gene lost 3 bases and the J gene lost 7 bases, with 25 bases spanning the gap. This CDR3 is 17 amino acids long. Germline V gives CDR1 LNHNV, CDR2 YYDKDF (reference sequence). DNA of the CDR3: TGTGCCACCAGCAGGGCGGGACAGTCGCTTGGAGGCCGGGAGCAGTACTTC. It specifies CATSRAGQSLGGREQYF.